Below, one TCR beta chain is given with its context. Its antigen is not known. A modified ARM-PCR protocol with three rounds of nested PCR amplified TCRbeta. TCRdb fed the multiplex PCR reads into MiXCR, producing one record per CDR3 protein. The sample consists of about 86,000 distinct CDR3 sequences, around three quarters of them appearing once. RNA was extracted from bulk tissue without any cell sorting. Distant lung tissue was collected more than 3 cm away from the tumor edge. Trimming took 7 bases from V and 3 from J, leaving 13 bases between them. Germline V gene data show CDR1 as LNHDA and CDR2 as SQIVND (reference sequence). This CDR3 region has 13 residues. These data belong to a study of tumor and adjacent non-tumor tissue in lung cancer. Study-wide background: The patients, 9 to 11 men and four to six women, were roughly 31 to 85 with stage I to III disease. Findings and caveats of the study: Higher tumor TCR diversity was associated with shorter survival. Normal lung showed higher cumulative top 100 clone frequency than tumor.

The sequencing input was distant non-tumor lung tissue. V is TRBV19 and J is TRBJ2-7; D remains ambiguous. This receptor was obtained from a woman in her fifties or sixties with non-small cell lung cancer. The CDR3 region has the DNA TGTGCCAGTATCAGTGGGCCAAACTACGAGCAGTACTTC. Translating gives CASISGPNYEQYF. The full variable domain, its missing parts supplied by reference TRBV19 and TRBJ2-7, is DGGITQSPKYLFRKEGQNVTLSCEQNLNHDAMYWYRQDPGQGLRLIYYSQIVNDFQKGDIAEGYSVSREKKESFPLTVTSAQKNPTAFYLCASISGPNYEQYFGPGTRLTVT.